The 19 T cell receptor beta chains below were found in one sample sequenced in a study of T cell repertoires in cytomegalovirus infection. MiXCR was run by TCRdb on the reads, yielding one entry per CDR3 protein. The sample has about 340,000 distinct CDR3 sequences, about 27% seen once. These TCRs are of unknown antigen specificity. The sample in question was cultured PBMCs, obtained from culture after CMV antigen stimulation. The source of these receptors is a human donor in good health (CMV status not recorded). Some clones in this sample may be carry-over from other donors' samples.

J is TRBJ1-1 and V is TRBV11-1; D is perhaps TRBD1 (6 bases). V was trimmed by 2 bases and J by 4 bases, leaving 14 bases between them. Germline values: CDR1 SGHAT, CDR2 FQDESV (reference sequence). The CDR3 runs 15 residues. The DNA for the CDR3 is TGTGCCAGCAGCTTAAACCCAGGGGTAGGCACTGAAGCTTTCTTT. Its translation is CASSLNPGVGTEAFF.

This clonotype was recorded a few times. This chain joins TRBV12-5 and TRBJ1-2; D is perhaps TRBD1 (5 bases). This CDR3 has 13 amino acids. Germline V CDR1 and CDR2: LGHNT, FRNRAP. V was pared by 3 bases and J by 1 base, with 6 bases between. The CDR3 region is CASGFRDNYGYTF. CDR3 DNA: TGTGCTAGTGGTTTCAGGGATAACTATGGCTACACCTTC.

This sequence joins TRBV7-6 and TRBJ1-4; D not certain. Trimming cost V 4 bases and J 8 bases, with 11 bases left between them. Per germline, CDR1 SGHVS and CDR2 FNYEAQ. This CDR3 has 13 residues. CDR3 bases: TGTGCCAGCAGCTCCTGGGGAGGGGAAAAACTGTTTTTT. Its protein is CASSSWGGEKLFF.

This chain links TRBV7-8 with TRBJ2-1, with D maybe TRBD2 (6 bases). Trimming cost V 4 bases and J 6 bases, with 10 bases left between them. This CDR3 is built from 13 residues. CDR1 and CDR2 from the germline V gene are SGHVS and FQNEAQ. The CDR3 bases are TGTGCCAGCAGCTCGACTAGTGGCAATGAGCAGTTCTTC. Residues: CASSSTSGNEQFF.

The chain employs TRBV19 and TRBJ1-1; tentatively, D is TRBD1 (5 bases). Germline CDR1 and CDR2: LNHDA and SQIVND (reference sequence). This CDR3 has 14 amino acids. Trimming took 0 bases from V and 7 from J, leaving 12 bases between them. CDR3 sequence (DNA): TGTGCCAGTAGTATAGATTATCAGGGCCGTGAAGCTTTCTTT. This translates into CASSIDYQGREAFF.

This chain joins TRBV7-9 and TRBJ2-1; the D is unclear. The V gene lost 4 bases and the J gene lost 4 bases, with 8 bases spanning the gap. Per the germline V gene, CDR1 is SEHNR and CDR2 is FQNEAQ (reference sequence). The CDR3 sequence is 13 residues long. In DNA form, the CDR3 reads TGTGCCAGCAGCTCATTGGCATACAATGAGCAGTTCTTC. Translated: CASSSLAYNEQFF.

This clonotype turned up a few times. The chain has TRBV11-1 and TRBJ1-4; D is unclear. Germline V gene lookup returns CDR1 SGHAT and CDR2 FQDESV (reference sequence). The CDR3 length is 15 residues. V was pared by 4 bases and J by 6 bases, with 15 bases between. CDR3 bases: TGTGCCAGCAGCTCTACGACGGCATTTGATGAAAAACTGTTTTTT. This translates into CASSSTTAFDEKLFF.

This clonotype was seen a handful of times. The gene calls are TRBV11-3 and TRBJ2-1; 7 bases agree with TRBD2. This CDR3 is built from 14 residues. V dropped 5 bases and J dropped 9; count of bases not matched to a gene: 10. Germline values: CDR1 SGHNT, CDR2 YENEEA. The DNA of the CDR3 is TGTGCCAGCAGCCCCTTGAGCGGGACCGGTGAGCAGTTCTTC. Its translation is CASSPLSGTGEQFF.

The chain carries TRBV6-6 and TRBJ1-6, with 7 bases identical to TRBD1. CDR3 length: 13 amino acids. Per the germline V gene, CDR1 is MNHNY and CDR2 is SVGAGI (reference sequence). V trimming: 5 bases; J trimming: 10 bases; junction bases outside the gene matches: 5. The CDR3 DNA reads TGTGCCAGCAGTGATAGGGGGCGGTCACCCCTCCACTTT. Its protein is CASSDRGRSPLHF.

The chain combines TRBV6-6 with TRBJ1-2, with 9 bases matching TRBD1. The CDR3 runs 13 residues. After removal of 7 bases from V and 6 bases from J, the junction contained 6 bases not matched to a gene. Germline V gene data show CDR1 as MNHNY and CDR2 as SVGAGI (reference sequence). CDR3 region: CASILGTGHGYTF. The CDR3 DNA reads TGTGCCAGCATTCTGGGGACAGGGCATGGCTACACCTTC.

There are many counts of this clonotype. The chain recombines TRBV7-6 with TRBJ2-7; no firm D call. The V end was cut by 5 bases, the J end by 0 bases, with 14 bases between. Germline loops: CDR1 SGHVS, CDR2 FNYEAQ. The CDR3 sequence is 15 residues long. CDR3 DNA: TGTGCCAGCAGCCCCCGAGGTGGTAGCTCCTACGAGCAGTACTTC. Protein product: CASSPRGGSSYEQYF. The full variable domain, rest sourced from reference TRBV7-6 and TRBJ2-7, is GAGVSQSPRYKVTKRGQDVALRCDPISGHVSLYWYRQALGQGPEFLTYFNYEAQQDKSGLPNDRFSAERPEGSISTLTIQRTEQRDSAMYRCASSPRGGSSYEQYFGPGTRLTVT.

This clonotype was counted a few times. The chain employs TRBV29-1 and TRBJ1-1; 8 positions match TRBD1. Germline-derived CDR1 and CDR2 are SQVTM and ANQGSEA. This CDR3 has 16 residues. V lost 3 bases to trimming and J lost 0 bases; unmatched junction nucleotides: 9. The CDR3 loop reads CSVDAPGQDMNTEAFF. The CDR3 DNA is TGCAGCGTTGATGCGCCGGGACAGGACATGAACACTGAAGCTTTCTTT.

There are many counts of this clonotype. This chain uses TRBV7-2 with TRBJ2-7, with D hard to call. Trimming stripped 1 base from V and 2 bases from J, with 12 bases between. The CDR3 runs to 15 residues. Germline CDR1 is SGHTA and CDR2 is FQGNSA. The CDR3 DNA sequence: TGTGCCAGCAGCTTAGATTTGGCAGCCACCTACGAGCAGTACTTC. It codes for CASSLDLAATYEQYF.

The chain has TRBV19 and TRBJ2-2, with 10 bases fitting TRBD1. The junction had 12 bases not matched to a gene; V was cut back by 10 bases and J by 13 bases. The CDR3 runs 13 residues. Germline CDR1 LNHDA, CDR2 SQIVND (reference sequence). CDR3 loop: CATVPGQGIGLFF. The CDR3 nucleotides read TGTGCCACGGTCCCGGGACAGGGGATTGGGCTGTTTTTT.

J is TRBJ1-1 and V is TRBV20-1, with D perhaps TRBD1 (5 bases). V was trimmed by 4 bases and J by 2 bases, leaving 8 bases between them. Germline CDR1 is DFQATT and CDR2 is SNEGSKA (reference sequence). The CDR3 runs to 12 residues. CDR3 DNA: TGCAGTGCTACCCAGGGCAACACTGAAGCTTTCTTT. This codes for CSATQGNTEAFF.

As for this clonotype: A read error may be the cause here, since a much bigger clone is one base away. The chain recombines TRBV7-9 with TRBJ2-3, with 10 bases lining up with TRBD2. The CDR3 has 15 amino acids. Germline CDR1 SEHNR, CDR2 FQNEAQ (reference sequence). The CDR3 region has the DNA TGTGCCAGCAGCCTTAGCGGGGGGAGTGCAGATAGGCAGTATTTT. It is translated as CASSLSGGSADRQYF.

Only a few counts were recorded for this clonotype. The chain combines TRBV7-2 with TRBJ1-5; TRBD1 matches 7 bases. Per the germline V gene, CDR1 is SGHTA and CDR2 is FQGNSA. CDR3 length equals 13 residues. The ends lost 4 bases at V and 7 bases at J; junction bases unmatched: 4. The CDR3 nucleotides read TGTGCCAGCAGCTCTGCAGGGGGACAGCCCCAGCATTTT. This codes for CASSSAGGQPQHF.

This clonotype was seen only once. The rearrangement uses TRBV25-1 and TRBJ2-1; possible D gene TRBD1, 6 bases. The CDR3 consists of 15 residues. V gave up 6 bases and J gave up 8 bases, with 20 bases separating them. Looked up from germline, CDR1 is MGHDK and CDR2 is SYGVNS. For the CDR3, the DNA is TGTGCCAGCAGCACAGGGAGCGGCTACAGGGATGAGCAGTTCTTC. This encodes CASSTGSGYRDEQFF.

The chain joins TRBV7-6 to TRBJ2-7; D is uncertain. The V end lost 5 bases, the J end lost 1 base, and 12 bases lay between the germline ends. The CDR3 loop spans 14 amino acids. Germline CDR1 is SGHVS and CDR2 is FNYEAQ. The CDR3 DNA reads TGTGCCAGCAGCCCAAGACGGCTTTCCTACGAGCAGTACTTC. This translates into CASSPRRLSYEQYF.